This T cell receptor beta chain was sequenced during a study of blood T cell repertoires in COVID-19. The wider study: In each case, the material was cDNA or gDNA derived from T cells, B-cell-depleted T cells, or PBMCs.

Libraries were prepared by immunoSEQ multiplex PCR; TCRdb keeps only in-frame clonotypes and omits some of them. The table shows around 200,000 clones, with roughly 84% occurring only once. V lost 6 bases and J lost 4, with 11 bases in between. The CDR3 sequence is 13 residues long. Germline V gene data show CDR1 as KGHSH and CDR2 as LQKENI. Seattle patient enrollment occurred during active infection, with longitudinal follow-up thereafter. V is TRBV18 and J is TRBJ2-3, with TRBD1 as a possible D gene (6 bases). The origin of this receptor is a person aged 65 to 85 with COVID-19, enrolled during active disease. Sequencing was done on a sample of peripheral blood. CDR3 coding DNA: TGTGCCAGCTCCCGAGGACAGTCAGATACGCAGTATTTT. Encoded protein: CASSRGQSDTQYF.